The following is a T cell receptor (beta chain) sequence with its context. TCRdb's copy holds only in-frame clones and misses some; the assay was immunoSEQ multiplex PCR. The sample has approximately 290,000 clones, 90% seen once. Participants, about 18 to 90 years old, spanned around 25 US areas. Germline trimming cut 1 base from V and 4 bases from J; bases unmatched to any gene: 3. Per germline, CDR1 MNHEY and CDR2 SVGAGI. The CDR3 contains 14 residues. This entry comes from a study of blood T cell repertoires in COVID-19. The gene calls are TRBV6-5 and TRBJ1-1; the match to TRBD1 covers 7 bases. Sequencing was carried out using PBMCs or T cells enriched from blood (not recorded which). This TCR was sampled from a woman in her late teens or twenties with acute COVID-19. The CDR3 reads CASSYLDRTTEAFF. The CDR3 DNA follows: TGTGCCAGCAGTTACTTGGACAGGACCACTGAAGCTTTCTTT.